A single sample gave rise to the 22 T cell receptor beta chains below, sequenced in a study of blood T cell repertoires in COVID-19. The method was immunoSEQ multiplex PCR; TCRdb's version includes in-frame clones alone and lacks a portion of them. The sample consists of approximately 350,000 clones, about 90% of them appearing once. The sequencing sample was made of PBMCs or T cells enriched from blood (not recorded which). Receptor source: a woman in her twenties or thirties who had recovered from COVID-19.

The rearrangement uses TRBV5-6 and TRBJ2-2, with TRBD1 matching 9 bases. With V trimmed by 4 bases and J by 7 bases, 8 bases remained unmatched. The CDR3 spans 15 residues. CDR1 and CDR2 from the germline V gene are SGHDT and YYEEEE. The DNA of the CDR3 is TGTGCCAGCAGCCAGGGACAGGGAAGGAGCGGGGAGCTGTTTTTT. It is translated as CASSQGQGRSGELFF. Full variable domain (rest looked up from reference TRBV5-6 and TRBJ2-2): DAGVTQSPTHLIKTRGQQVTLRCSPKSGHDTVSWYQQALGQGPQFIFQYYEEEERQRGNFPDRFSGHQFPNYSSELNVNALLLGDSALYLCASSQGQGRSGELFFGEGSRLTVL.

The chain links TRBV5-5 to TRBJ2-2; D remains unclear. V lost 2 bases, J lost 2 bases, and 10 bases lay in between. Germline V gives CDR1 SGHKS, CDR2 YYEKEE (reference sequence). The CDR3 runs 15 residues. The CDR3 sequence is CASSLLFSNTGELFF. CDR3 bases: TGTGCCAGCAGCTTATTGTTCAGTAACACCGGGGAGCTGTTTTTT.

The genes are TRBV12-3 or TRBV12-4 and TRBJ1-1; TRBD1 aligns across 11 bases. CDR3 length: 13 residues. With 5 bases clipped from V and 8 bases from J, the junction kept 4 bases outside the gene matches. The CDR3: CASSPDRGLEAFF. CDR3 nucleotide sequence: TGTGCCAGCAGTCCGGACAGGGGGCTCGAAGCTTTCTTT.

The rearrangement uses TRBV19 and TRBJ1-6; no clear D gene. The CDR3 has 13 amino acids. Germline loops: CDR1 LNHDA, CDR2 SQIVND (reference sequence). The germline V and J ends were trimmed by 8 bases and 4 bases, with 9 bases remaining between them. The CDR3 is CASCKQYNSPLHF. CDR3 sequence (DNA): TGTGCCAGTTGTAAGCAATATAATTCACCCCTCCACTTT.

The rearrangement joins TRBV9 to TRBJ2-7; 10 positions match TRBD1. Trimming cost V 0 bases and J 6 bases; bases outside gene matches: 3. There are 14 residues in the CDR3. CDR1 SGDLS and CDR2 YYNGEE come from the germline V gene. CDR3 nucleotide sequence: TGTGCCAGCAGCGTAGGGACAGGGGGTTTCGAGCAGTACTTC. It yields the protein CASSVGTGGFEQYF.

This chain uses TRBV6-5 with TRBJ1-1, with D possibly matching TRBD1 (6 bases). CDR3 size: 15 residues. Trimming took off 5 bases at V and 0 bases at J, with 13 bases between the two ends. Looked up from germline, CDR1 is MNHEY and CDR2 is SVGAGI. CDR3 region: CASSLGQPLNTEAFF. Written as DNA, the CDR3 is TGTGCCAGCAGTCTCGGACAGCCTCTGAACACTGAAGCTTTCTTT.

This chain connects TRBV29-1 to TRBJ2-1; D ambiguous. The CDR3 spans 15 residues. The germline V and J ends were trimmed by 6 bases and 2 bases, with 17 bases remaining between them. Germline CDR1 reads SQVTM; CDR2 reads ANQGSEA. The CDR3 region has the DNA TGCAGCGTACGCCTGACTTCACCCCCCTACAATGAGCAGTTCTTC. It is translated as CSVRLTSPPYNEQFF.

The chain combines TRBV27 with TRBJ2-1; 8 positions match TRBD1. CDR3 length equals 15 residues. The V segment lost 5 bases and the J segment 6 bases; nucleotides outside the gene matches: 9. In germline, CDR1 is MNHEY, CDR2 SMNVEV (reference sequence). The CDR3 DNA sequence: TGTGCCAGCAGTGATCAGGGGGCAGGGGGCAATGAGCAGTTCTTC. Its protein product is CASSDQGAGGNEQFF.

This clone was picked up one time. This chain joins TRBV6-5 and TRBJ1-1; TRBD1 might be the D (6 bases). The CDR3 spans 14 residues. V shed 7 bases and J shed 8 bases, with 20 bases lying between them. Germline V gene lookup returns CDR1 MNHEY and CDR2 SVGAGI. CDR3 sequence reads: CASKINRDEGEAFF. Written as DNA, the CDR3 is TGTGCCAGCAAAATTAACAGGGACGAGGGGGAAGCTTTCTTT.

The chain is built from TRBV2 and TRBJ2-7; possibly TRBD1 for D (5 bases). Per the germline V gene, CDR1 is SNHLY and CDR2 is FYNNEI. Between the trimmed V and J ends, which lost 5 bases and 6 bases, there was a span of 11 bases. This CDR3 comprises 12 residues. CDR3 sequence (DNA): TGTGCCAGCAGTCTGGACATTTTCGAGCAGTACTTC. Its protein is CASSLDIFEQYF.

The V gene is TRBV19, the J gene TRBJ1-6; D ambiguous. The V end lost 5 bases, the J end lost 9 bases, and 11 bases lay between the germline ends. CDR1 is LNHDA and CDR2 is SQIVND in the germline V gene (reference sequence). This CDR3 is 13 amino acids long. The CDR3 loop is CASSSPGGSPLHF. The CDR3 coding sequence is TGTGCCAGTAGTTCCCCGGGAGGTTCACCCCTCCACTTT. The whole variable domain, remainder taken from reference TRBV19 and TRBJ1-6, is DGGITQSPKYLFRKEGQNVTLSCEQNLNHDAMYWYRQDPGQGLRLIYYSQIVNDFQKGDIAEGYSVSREKKESFPLTVTSAQKNPTAFYLCASSSPGGSPLHFGNGTRLTVT.

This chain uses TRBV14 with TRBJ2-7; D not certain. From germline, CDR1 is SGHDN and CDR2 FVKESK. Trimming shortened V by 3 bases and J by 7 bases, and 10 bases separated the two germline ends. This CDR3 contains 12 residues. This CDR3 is CASSQSHHEQYF. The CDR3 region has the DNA TGTGCCAGCAGCCAGTCACACCATGAGCAGTACTTC.

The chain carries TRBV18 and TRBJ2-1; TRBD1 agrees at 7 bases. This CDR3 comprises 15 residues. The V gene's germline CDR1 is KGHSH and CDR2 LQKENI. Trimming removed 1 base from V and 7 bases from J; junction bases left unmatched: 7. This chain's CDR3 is CASSPQGASWNEQFF. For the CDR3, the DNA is TGTGCCAGCTCACCACAGGGGGCGTCGTGGAATGAGCAGTTCTTC.

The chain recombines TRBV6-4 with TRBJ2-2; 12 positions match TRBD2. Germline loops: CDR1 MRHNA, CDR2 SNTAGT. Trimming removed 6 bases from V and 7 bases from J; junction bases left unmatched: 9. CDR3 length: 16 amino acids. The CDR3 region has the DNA TGTGCCAGCAGCGACCGACTAGCGGGAGCGGGCGGGGAGCTGTTTTTT. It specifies CASSDRLAGAGGELFF.

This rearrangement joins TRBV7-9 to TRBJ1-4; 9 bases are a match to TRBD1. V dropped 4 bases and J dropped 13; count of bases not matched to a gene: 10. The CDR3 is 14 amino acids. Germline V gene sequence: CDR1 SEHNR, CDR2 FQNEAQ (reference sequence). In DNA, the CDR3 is TGTGCCAGCAGCTCAACAGGGGGCAGAATCGCACTGTTTTTT. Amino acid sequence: CASSSTGGRIALFF.

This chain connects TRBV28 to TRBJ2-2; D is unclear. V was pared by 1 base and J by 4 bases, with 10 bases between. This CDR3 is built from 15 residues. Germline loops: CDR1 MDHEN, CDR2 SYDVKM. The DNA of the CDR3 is TGTGCCAGCAGTTTATCCCGGCCGGGCACCGGGGAGCTGTTTTTT. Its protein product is CASSLSRPGTGELFF. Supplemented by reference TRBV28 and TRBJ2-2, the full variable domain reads DVKVTQSSRYLVKRTGEKVFLECVQDMDHENMFWYRQDPGLGLRLIYFSYDVKMKEKGDIPEGYSVSREKKERFSLILESASTNQTSMYLCASSLSRPGTGELFFGEGSRLTVL.

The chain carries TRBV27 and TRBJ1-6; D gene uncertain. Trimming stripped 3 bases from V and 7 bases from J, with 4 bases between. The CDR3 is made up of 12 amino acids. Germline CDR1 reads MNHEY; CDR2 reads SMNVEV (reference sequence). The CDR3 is CASSFINSPLHF. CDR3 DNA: TGTGCCAGCAGTTTTATAAATTCACCCCTCCACTTT.

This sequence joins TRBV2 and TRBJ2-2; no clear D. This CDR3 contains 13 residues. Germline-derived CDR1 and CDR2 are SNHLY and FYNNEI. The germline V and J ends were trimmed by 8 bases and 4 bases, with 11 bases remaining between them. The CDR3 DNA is TGTGCCAGCTCAAGTCCGGGCACCGGGGAGCTGTTTTTT. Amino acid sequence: CASSSPGTGELFF.

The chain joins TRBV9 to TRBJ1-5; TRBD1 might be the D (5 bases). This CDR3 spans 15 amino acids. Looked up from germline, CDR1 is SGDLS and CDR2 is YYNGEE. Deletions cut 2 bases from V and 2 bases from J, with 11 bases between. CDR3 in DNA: TGTGCCAGCAGCGTCAGGGTTAGGGGCAATCAGCCCCAGCATTTT. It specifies CASSVRVRGNQPQHF.

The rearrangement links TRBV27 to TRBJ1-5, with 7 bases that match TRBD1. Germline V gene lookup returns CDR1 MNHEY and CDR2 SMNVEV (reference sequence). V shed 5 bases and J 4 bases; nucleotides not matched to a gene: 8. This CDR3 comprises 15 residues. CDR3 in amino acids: CASSNRDSINQPQHF. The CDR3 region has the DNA TGTGCCAGCAGTAACCGGGACAGCATAAATCAGCCCCAGCATTTT.

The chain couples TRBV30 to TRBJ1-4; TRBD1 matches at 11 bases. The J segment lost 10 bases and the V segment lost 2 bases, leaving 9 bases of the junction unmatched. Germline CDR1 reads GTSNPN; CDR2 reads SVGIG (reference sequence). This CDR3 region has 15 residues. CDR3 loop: CAWSRGTGGSGKLFF. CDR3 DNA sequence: TGTGCCTGGAGTCGGGGGACAGGGGGTTCGGGAAAACTGTTTTTT.

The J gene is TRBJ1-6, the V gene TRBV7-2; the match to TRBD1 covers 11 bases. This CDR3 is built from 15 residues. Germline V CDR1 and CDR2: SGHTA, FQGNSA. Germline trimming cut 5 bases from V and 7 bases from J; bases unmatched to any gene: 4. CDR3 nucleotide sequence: TGTGCCAGCAGCGGACAGGGGGCTCCGAATTCACCCCTCCACTTT. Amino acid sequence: CASSGQGAPNSPLHF.